A selection of T cell receptor beta chains follows, all from one sample in a study of blood T cells in healthy people across ages. Each CDR3 protein gets one entry after TCRdb re-called the 5' RACE reads with MiXCR. The repertoire holds 780,000 or so distinct CDR3 sequences, approximately 25% seen once, with roughly 3.5% in the top ten. The data also belong to a second study, concerning T cells of mothers and their children.

Sequences were obtained from blood. These receptors came from a boy between 5 and 17 years old in good health. Each CDR3 is given with its conserved first and last residue. The order of the fields is CDR3 protein, CDR3 DNA, D gene, V gene, clone size, J gene. D genes are given only for firm matches. Some rows have no size entry. The others give once, few or many, or a class for an expanded clone.

CASGLVVSSGATDTQYF,TGTGCTAGTGGTTTGGTGGTCTCTAGCGGGGCAACAGATACGCAGTATTTT,TRBD2,TRBV12-5,few,TRBJ2-3
CASSWVGGRETQYF,TGCGCCAGCAGCTGGGTTGGGGGCCGGGAGACCCAGTACTTC,NA,TRBV5-1,many,TRBJ2-5
CASSYEAGTSRRTNYEQYF,TGTGCCAGCAGCTACGAAGCCGGGACTAGCCGACGGACTAACTACGAGCAGTACTTC,TRBD2,TRBV6-2/TRBV6-3,few,TRBJ2-7
CASDPLGTGELFF,TGTGCCAGCGACCCCCTGGGAACCGGGGAGCTGTTTTTT,NA,TRBV7-6,NA,TRBJ2-2
CSVAGLYGYTF,TGCAGCGTTGCGGGCCTGTATGGCTACACCTTC,NA,TRBV29-1,NA,TRBJ1-2
CSARVGGSGQPQHF,TGCAGTGCTAGAGTGGGAGGGAGCGGCCAGCCCCAGCATTTT,NA,TRBV20-1,NA,TRBJ1-5
CACIGETEAFF,TGTGCCTGCATAGGGGAGACTGAAGCTTTCTTT,NA,TRBV28,few,TRBJ1-1
CASSPPLGTDPNHTSYEQYF,TGTGCCAGCAGTCCACCCCTGGGGACAGACCCGAATCATACCTCCTACGAGCAGTACTTC,TRBD1,TRBV6-9,NA,TRBJ2-7
CASSIDRGGGGIGDIQYF,TGTGCCAGTAGTATAGATCGCGGGGGTGGGGGAATAGGAGACATTCAGTACTTC,TRBD2,TRBV19,NA,TRBJ2-4
CASSGAVGDRAYEQYF,TGTGCCAGCAGTGGAGCAGTTGGGGACAGGGCCTACGAGCAGTACTTC,TRBD1,TRBV6-1,few,TRBJ2-7
CASIDRGGLMNTEAFF,TGTGCCAGCATAGACAGGGGGGGGCTCATGAACACTGAAGCTTTCTTT,TRBD1,TRBV7-9,few,TRBJ1-1
CASSLLHNSPLHF,TGTGCCAGCAGTTTACTTCATAATTCACCCCTCCACTTT,NA,TRBV27,NA,TRBJ1-6
CASSSVAGAIDTQYF,TGTGCCAGCAGCTCAGTAGCGGGAGCGATAGATACGCAGTATTTT,TRBD2,TRBV7-3,few,TRBJ2-3
CASIAGPEREQYF,TGTGCCAGCATCGCAGGACCGGAGAGAGAGCAGTACTTC,NA,TRBV28,NA,TRBJ2-7
CASSQPPINEQFF,TGCGCCAGCAGCCAACCCCCAATCAATGAGCAGTTCTTC,NA,TRBV4-3,few,TRBJ2-1
CSASGSPLHF,TGCAGTGCTAGCGGGTCACCCCTCCACTTT,NA,TRBV20-1,many,TRBJ1-6
CASSYSIDGGRTKNIQYF,TGTGCCAGCAGTTACTCGATTGACGGGGGGAGGACCAAAAACATTCAGTACTTC,TRBD2,TRBV6-6,once,TRBJ2-4
CASSQDRPSGNEGETQYF,TGTGCCAGCAGCCAAGATAGGCCTAGCGGGAATGAGGGGGAGACCCAGTACTTC,TRBD2,TRBV4-2,NA,TRBJ2-5
CASSRGTGENEQFF,TGTGCCAGCAGTAGAGGGACAGGGGAAAATGAGCAGTTCTTC,TRBD1,TRBV6-5,NA,TRBJ2-1
CSVLTPSGANVLTF,TGCAGCGTCCTGACCCCATCTGGGGCCAACGTCCTGACTTTC,NA,TRBV29-1,few,TRBJ2-6
CSATGGGTEAFF,TGCAGCGCCACCGGGGGAGGCACTGAAGCTTTCTTT,NA,TRBV29-1,NA,TRBJ1-1
CASRGWPSGYNEQFF,TGTGCCAGCAGGGGGTGGCCTAGCGGATACAATGAGCAGTTCTTC,TRBD2,TRBV7-2,few,TRBJ2-1
CATSLVTLNTEAFF,TGTGCCACCAGCCTTGTCACTTTGAACACTGAAGCTTTCTTT,NA,TRBV15,few,TRBJ1-1
CASSVGLDSDTQYF,TGTGCCAGCAGCGTAGGACTAGATTCAGATACGCAGTATTTT,NA,TRBV9,NA,TRBJ2-3
CASSSTRGEQYF,TGTGCCAGCAGCTCCACGCGAGGAGAGCAGTACTTC,NA,TRBV7-2,many,TRBJ2-7
CATSDPQGSDYGYTF,TGTGCCACCAGTGATCCACAGGGGTCCGACTATGGCTACACCTTC,TRBD1,TRBV24-1,NA,TRBJ1-2
CASSWSGGRQPQHF,TGTGCCAGCAGTTGGTCAGGGGGCAGGCAGCCCCAGCATTTT,TRBD1,TRBV28,NA,TRBJ1-5
CASSPKPLRERSIEAFF,TGCGCCAGCAGCCCAAAGCCGCTGAGGGAGCGATCGATTGAAGCTTTCTTT,NA,TRBV4-3,NA,TRBJ1-1
CASSVVALPSSYNEQFF,TGTGCCAGCAGCGTAGTCGCCTTACCGAGCTCCTACAATGAGCAGTTCTTC,NA,TRBV9,few,TRBJ2-1
CASSPLAGSSYEQYF,TGTGCCAGCAGTCCTCTAGCGGGTTCCTCCTACGAGCAGTACTTC,TRBD2,TRBV2,NA,TRBJ2-7
CASRSAPGTDEKLFF,TGTGCCAGCAGATCCGCCCCGGGAACGGATGAAAAACTGTTTTTT,NA,TRBV27,few,TRBJ1-4
CAIGQGTWGYTF,TGTGCCATCGGGCAGGGGACTTGGGGCTACACCTTC,NA,TRBV10-3,few,TRBJ1-2
CASSLVQWDRAYGYTF,TGTGCCAGCAGCTTAGTGCAGTGGGACAGGGCCTATGGCTACACCTTC,TRBD1,TRBV7-2,NA,TRBJ1-2
CASSQPDRGQTGYEQYF,TGTGCCAGCAGCCAACCGGACAGGGGGCAAACCGGGTACGAGCAGTACTTC,TRBD1,TRBV7-6,few,TRBJ2-7
CASSWELYEQYF,TGTGCCAGCAGTTGGGAACTCTACGAGCAGTACTTC,NA,TRBV28,few,TRBJ2-7
CASSLVPGTEAFF,TGTGCCAGCAGCTTAGTACCGGGCACTGAAGCTTTCTTT,NA,TRBV7-2,few,TRBJ1-1
CSSSLGGSGANVLTF,TGTTCCAGCAGCTTAGGGGGTTCTGGGGCCAACGTCCTGACTTTC,NA,TRBV7-3,once,TRBJ2-6